This entry describes one TCR beta chain. Its antigen is currently unknown. Positively selected for CCR7, the CD45RO-negative cells used as naive CD8 cells excluded terminally differentiated effector memory CD45RA+ cells. Participating donors were healthy, HIV-negative adults free of recent acute infections or vaccinations. These data belong to a study of shared clonotypes between healthy human individuals. Trimming stripped 5 bases from V and 4 bases from J, with 17 bases between. Germline lookup yields CDR1 SEHNR and CDR2 FQNEAQ (reference sequence). The CDR3 has 15 amino acids. Regarding the study as a whole: What naive subsets generally showed was a larger estimated richness than memory subsets showed.

In the original analysis: Filtering differed because ImmunoSEQ produced junction-only sequences that carried no quality scores. The assay was immunoSEQ multiplex PCR, and TCRdb's table has in-frame clones only and misses some. That table furnishes V, J and clone size, whereas the DNA furnished D and trimming. Of around 700,000 clones listed, approximately 90% are singletons. The chain has TRBV7-9 and TRBJ1-1; TRBD1 might be the D (5 bases). The material sequenced was naive CD8+ T cells sorted from blood. This sequence was found in a man aged 25 to 40 in good health. CDR3 DNA sequence: TGTGCCAGCAGCCTGACGGGGGGAACCGGCACTGAAGCTTTCTTT. Protein: CASSLTGGTGTEAFF.